This TCR beta chain derives from a study of radiotherapy plus CTLA-4 blockade in lung cancer. The overall study: Disease control was present in under 35% of patients, and objective responses in less than 20%.

The CDR3 sequence is 14 residues long. From germline, CDR1 is SGHDN and CDR2 FVKESK. The V end was cut by 3 bases, the J end by 7 bases, with 12 bases between. Profiling relied on immunoSEQ multiplex PCR, and the TCRdb table lists in-frame clones only, not all of them. This table holds 40,000 or so clones, 60% to 75% found once. The study gave focal radiation plus ipilimumab CTLA-4 blockade to patients with chemo-refractory metastatic non-small-cell lung cancer. The table lists this clone with a few counts. Its antigen is undetermined. Whole-study findings and limits: Response was reportedly best predicted by early blood T cell clone dynamics, with interferon-beta. Some TCR clones had been derived from tumors. These clones expanded in peripheral blood after radiotherapy plus ipilimumab.

The V and J genes are TRBV14 and TRBJ1-4; D call uncertain. The source material was peripheral blood, sampled from a patient treated with radiotherapy plus ipilimumab. The receptor comes from a human donor with non-small cell lung cancer who had stable disease on radiotherapy plus ipilimumab. The CDR3 here is CASSQTYLGEKLFF. The CDR3 DNA follows: TGTGCCAGCAGCCAGACATACTTAGGTGAAAAACTGTTTTTT. Based on the CDR3 plus reference TRBV14 and TRBJ1-4, the full variable domain is EAGVTQFPSHSVIEKGQTVTLRCDPISGHDNLYWYRRVMGKEIKFLLHFVKESKQDESGMPNNRFLAERTGGTYSTLKVQPAELEDSGVYFCASSQTYLGEKLFFGSGTQLSVL.